The 7 T cell receptor beta chains below come from one sample, sequenced in a study of T cell repertoires in cytomegalovirus infection. TCRdb reanalysed the reads using MiXCR and keeps one entry per CDR3 protein. The data show 740,000 or so distinct CDR3 sequences, approximately 34% seen once. The sequencing sample was made of PBMCs. The source is a human donor in good health (CMV status not recorded). Some clones in this sample may be carry-over from other donors' samples.

This clonotype turned up a few times. V gene TRBV7-8 combines with J gene TRBJ1-6, with a weak D call TRBD1 (5 bases). Germline values: CDR1 SGHVS, CDR2 FQNEAQ. Trimming removed 1 base from V and 9 bases from J, with 7 bases in between. The CDR3 extends over 13 amino acids. CDR3 sequence (DNA): TGTGCCAGCAGCTTAGACAGGATTTCACCCCTCCACTTT. Encoded protein: CASSLDRISPLHF.

This clonotype was observed a handful of times. The rearrangement joins TRBV12-3 or TRBV12-4 to TRBJ2-3; the D gene is possibly TRBD2 (5 bases). The length of the CDR3 is 16 residues. V dropped 6 bases and J dropped 0 bases, with 16 bases sitting between them. The CDR3 DNA reads TGTGCCAGCAGCTCCCCGGGGTTGGCTAGCACAGATACGCAGTATTTT. Protein product: CASSSPGLASTDTQYF.

This clonotype was seen a handful of times. The rearrangement links TRBV4-1 to TRBJ1-4, with D unclear. V lost 6 bases to trimming and J lost 7 bases, with 18 bases between them. Germline V gene lookup returns CDR1 MGHRA and CDR2 YSYEKL. This CDR3 is 15 amino acids long. CDR3 loop: CASSPTIEGREKLFF. CDR3 nucleotide sequence: TGCGCCAGCAGTCCTACTATTGAAGGACGTGAAAAACTGTTTTTT.

The rearrangement joins TRBV19 to TRBJ2-7; D uncertain. The germline V gene has CDR1 LNHDA and CDR2 SQIVND (reference sequence). This CDR3 comprises 14 residues. Between the trimmed V and J ends, which lost 3 bases and 4 bases, there was a span of 13 bases. The CDR3 loop is CASSMAIAEYEQYF. The CDR3 coding sequence is TGTGCCAGTAGTATGGCCATTGCGGAGTACGAGCAGTACTTC.

This clonotype appeared a few times. This rearrangement joins TRBV6-6 to TRBJ1-5, with 7 positions matching TRBD1. The junction had 3 bases not matched to a gene; V was cut back by 2 bases and J by 5 bases. Germline CDR1 and CDR2: MNHNY and SVGAGI (reference sequence). There are 14 residues in the CDR3. The CDR3 region is CASSYRDSDQPQHF. In nucleotides, the CDR3 is TGTGCCAGCAGTTACAGGGACAGCGATCAGCCCCAGCATTTT.

This clonotype was observed a few times. The rearrangement joins TRBV20-1 to TRBJ1-5; the match to TRBD1 covers 10 bases. After removal of 5 bases from V and 1 base from J, the junction contained 8 bases not matched to a gene. Germline V CDR1 and CDR2: DFQATT, SNEGSKA (reference sequence). CDR3 length: 16 residues. The DNA for the CDR3 is TGCAGTGCTCCCGCGTGGGGACAGGGGAGCAATCAGCCCCAGCATTTT. The encoded protein is CSAPAWGQGSNQPQHF.

The CDR3 here is CASSRTGGKNIQYF. DNA of the CDR3: TGTGCCAGCAGCCGGACAGGGGGCAAGAACATTCAGTACTTC. The chain links TRBV7-8 to TRBJ2-4; 11 bases map to TRBD1. Germline V CDR1 and CDR2: SGHVS, FQNEAQ. With V trimmed by 5 bases and J by 7 bases, 4 bases remained unmatched. This CDR3 contains 14 residues.